This is a list of T cell receptor beta chains from one sample in a study of graft-versus-host responses after intestinal transplantation. Data came from immunoSEQ multiplex PCR; TCRdb stores just in-frame clones and leaves some out. The sample has approximately 14,000 clones, roughly 32% seen once; the top ten hold less than 2.5%. The source material was alloreactive CD8+ T cells from a mixed lymphocyte reaction culture, sampled before intestinal transplant. Receptors were obtained from a human patient who received an intestinal transplant. Each CDR3 is given with its conserved first and last residue. The order of the fields is CDR3 length, J gene, clone size, D gene, V gene, CDR3 protein, CDR3 DNA. The D gene is left open where the match is weak. Some rows mark clone size as missing; the rest say once, few, many or name a class of expanded clone.

>14|TRBJ1-1|-|TRBD1|TRBV5-1
CASSPTGANTEAFF
TGCGCCAGCAGCCCGACAGGGGCGAACACTGAAGCTTTCTTT
>19|TRBJ2-1|-|TRBD1|TRBV7-9
CASSLVLGRGQGFSHEQFF
TGTGCCAGCAGCTTAGTTCTAGGTAGGGGACAGGGATTTTCCCATGAGCAGTTCTTC
>14|TRBJ2-3|-|-|TRBV5-1
CASSLASRTDTQYF
TGCGCCAGCAGCTTGGCCAGTCGCACAGATACGCAGTATTTT
>15|TRBJ2-2|-|-|TRBV4-1
CASSQGVGGTGELFF
TGCGCCAGCAGCCAAGGCGTGGGGGGCACCGGGGAGCTGTTTTTT
>13|TRBJ2-1|-|TRBD2|TRBV2
CASFRGGINEQFF
TGTGCCAGCTTCCGGGGGGGCATCAATGAGCAGTTCTTC
>12|TRBJ1-1|-|-|TRBV5-4
CASSSPSAEAFF
TGTGCCAGCAGCTCACCCTCAGCTGAAGCTTTCTTT
>13|TRBJ1-5|-|-|TRBV4-1
CASSQDGAQPQHF
TGCGCCAGCAGCCAAGATGGAGCTCAGCCCCAGCATTTT
>17|TRBJ2-7|-|TRBD1|TRBV4-1
CASSRINTGGSSYEQYF
TGCGCCAGCAGCCGAATAAATACAGGGGGCAGCTCCTACGAGCAGTACTTC
>17|TRBJ2-7|-|TRBD1|TRBV27
CATNFYPPGQSPYEQYF
TGTGCCACCAATTTTTACCCTCCGGGACAGAGCCCCTACGAGCAGTACTTC
>14|TRBJ2-5|-|-|TRBV11-2
CASRIQGGEETQYF
TGTGCCAGCAGAATACAGGGTGGCGAGGAGACCCAGTACTTC
>15|TRBJ1-1|-|TRBD1|TRBV4-1
CASSQPGQMNTEAFF
TGCGCCAGCAGCCAACCGGGACAGATGAACACTGAAGCTTTCTTT
>14|TRBJ2-7|-|TRBD2|TRBV7-6
CASSLKLAGNEQYF
TGTGCCAGCAGCTTAAAACTAGCGGGGAACGAGCAGTACTTC
>18|TRBJ2-3|-|TRBD2|TRBV11-3
CASSSAGLAGGRSDTQYF
TGTGCCAGCAGCTCCGCGGGACTAGCGGGGGGGCGGTCAGATACGCAGTATTTT
>14|TRBJ1-6|-|-|TRBV6-9
CASSYGSGDSPLHF
TGTGCCAGCAGTTACGGTTCAGGAGATTCACCCCTCCACTTT
>17|TRBJ2-6|-|-|TRBV5-1
CASSLRQQGSGANVLTF
TGCGCCAGCAGCTTAAGACAACAGGGCTCTGGGGCCAACGTCCTGACTTTC
>13|TRBJ2-3|few|-|TRBV7-9
CAGLGGSADTQYF
TGTGCCGGCTTAGGGGGATCGGCAGATACGCAGTATTTT
>12|TRBJ2-1|few|-|TRBV27
CASSTSGNEQFF
TGTGCCAGCAGTACCAGCGGGAATGAGCAGTTCTTC
>13|TRBJ1-5|-|-|TRBV6-6
CACGGVGNQPQHF
TGTGCCTGCGGGGGTGTTGGCAATCAGCCCCAGCATTTT